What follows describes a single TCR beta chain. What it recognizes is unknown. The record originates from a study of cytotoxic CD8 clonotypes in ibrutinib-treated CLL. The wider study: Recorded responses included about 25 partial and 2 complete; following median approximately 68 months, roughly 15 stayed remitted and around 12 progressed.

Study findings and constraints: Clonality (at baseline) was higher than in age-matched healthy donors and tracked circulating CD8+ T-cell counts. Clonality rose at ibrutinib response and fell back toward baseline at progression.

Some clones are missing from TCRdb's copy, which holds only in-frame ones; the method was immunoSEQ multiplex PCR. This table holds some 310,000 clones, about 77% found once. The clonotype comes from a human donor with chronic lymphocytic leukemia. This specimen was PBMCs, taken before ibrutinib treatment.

The CDR3 coding sequence is TGCGCCAGCAGTATGGCCGGGACAGGGGGCTTGGATGAGCAGTTCTTC. The encoded protein is CASSMAGTGGLDEQFF. The chain joins TRBV10-1 to TRBJ2-1; 12 nucleotides align to TRBD1. V was clipped by 5 bases and J by 8 bases; unmatched bases: 10. The CDR3 sequence is 16 residues long. Germline assignment: CDR1 WNHNN and CDR2 SYGVQD (reference sequence).